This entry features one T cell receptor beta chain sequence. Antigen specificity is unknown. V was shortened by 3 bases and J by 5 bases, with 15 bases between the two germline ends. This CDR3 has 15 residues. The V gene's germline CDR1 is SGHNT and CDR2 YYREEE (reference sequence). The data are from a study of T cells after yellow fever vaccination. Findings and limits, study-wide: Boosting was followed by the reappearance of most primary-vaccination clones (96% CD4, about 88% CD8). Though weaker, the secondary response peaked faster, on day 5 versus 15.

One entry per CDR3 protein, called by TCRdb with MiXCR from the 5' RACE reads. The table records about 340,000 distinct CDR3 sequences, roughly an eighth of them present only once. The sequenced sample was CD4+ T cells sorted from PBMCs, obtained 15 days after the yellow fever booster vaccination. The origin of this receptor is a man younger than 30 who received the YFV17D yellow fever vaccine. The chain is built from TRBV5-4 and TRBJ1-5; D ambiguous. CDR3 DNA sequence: TGTGCCAGCAGCTCGGGCAAAGGTCGGGATCAGCCCCAGCATTTT. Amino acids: CASSSGKGRDQPQHF.